The entry below describes one T cell receptor (beta chain). Its antigen is undetermined. The sample belongs to a study of shared clonotypes between healthy human individuals. Study findings and constraints: Sampling involved blood alone; tissue repertoires likely differ.

Germline V gives CDR1 SGHVS, CDR2 FNYEAQ. V was pared by 1 base and J by 4 bases, with 10 bases between. The CDR3 has 14 residues. The donor cohort consisted entirely of Caucasian adults residing in Nashville, Tennessee. CD4+ cells were split into CD45RA+ naive and CD45RA-negative memory subsets. Assay: immunoSEQ multiplex PCR; the TCRdb copy retains only in-frame clones and omits some. Altogether over 1.4 million clones are present, roughly 96% being singletons, with the ten largest covering more than 0.9%. The chain is built from TRBV7-6 and TRBJ1-2; D is undetermined. The sequence was obtained from a man aged 25 to 45 in good health. The sample was naive CD4+ T cells sorted from blood. Subset in this sample: CD45RA+ positively selected. The CDR3 region is CASSLGAPGYGYTF. CDR3 nucleotide sequence: TGTGCCAGCAGCTTAGGGGCCCCTGGCTATGGCTACACCTTC. Using reference TRBV7-6 and TRBJ1-2 for the parts outside the CDR3, the full variable domain is GAGVSQSPRYKVTKRGQDVALRCDPISGHVSLYWYRQALGQGPEFLTYFNYEAQQDKSGLPNDRFSAERPEGSISTLTIQRTEQRDSAMYRCASSLGAPGYGYTFGSGTRLTVV.